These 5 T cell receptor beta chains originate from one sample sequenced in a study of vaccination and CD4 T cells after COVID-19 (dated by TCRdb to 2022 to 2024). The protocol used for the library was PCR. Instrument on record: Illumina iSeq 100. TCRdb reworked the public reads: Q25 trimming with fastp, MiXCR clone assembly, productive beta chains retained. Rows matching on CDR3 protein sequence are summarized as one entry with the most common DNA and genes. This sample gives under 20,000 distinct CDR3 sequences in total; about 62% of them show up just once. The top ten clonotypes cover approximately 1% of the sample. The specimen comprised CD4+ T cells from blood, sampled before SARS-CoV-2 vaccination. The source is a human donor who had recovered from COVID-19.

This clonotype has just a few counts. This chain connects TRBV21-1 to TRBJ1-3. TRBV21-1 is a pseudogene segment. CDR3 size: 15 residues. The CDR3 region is CASRDKITSGNTIYF. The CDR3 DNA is TGTGCCAGCAGGGATAAGATCACCTCTGGAAACACCATATATTTT.

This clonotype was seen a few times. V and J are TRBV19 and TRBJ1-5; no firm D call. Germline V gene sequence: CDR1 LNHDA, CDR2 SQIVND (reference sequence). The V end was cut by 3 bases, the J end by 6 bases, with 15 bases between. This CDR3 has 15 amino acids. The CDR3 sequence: CASSMKGTRGQPQHF. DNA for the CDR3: TGTGCCAGTAGTATGAAGGGCACCCGTGGTCAGCCCCAGCATTTT.

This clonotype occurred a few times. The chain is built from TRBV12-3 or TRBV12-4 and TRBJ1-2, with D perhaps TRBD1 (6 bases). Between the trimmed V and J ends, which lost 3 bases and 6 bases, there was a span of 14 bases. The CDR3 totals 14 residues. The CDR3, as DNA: TGTGCCAGCAGTTTTGGTGCGGGGGGGCATGGCTACACCTTC. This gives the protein CASSFGAGGHGYTF.

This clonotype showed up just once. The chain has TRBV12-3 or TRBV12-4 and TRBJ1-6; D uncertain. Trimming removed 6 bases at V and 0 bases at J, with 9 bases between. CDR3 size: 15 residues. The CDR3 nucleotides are TGTGCCAGCAGGGAAAAAAGCTCCTATAATTCACCCCTCCACTTT. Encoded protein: CASREKSSYNSPLHF.

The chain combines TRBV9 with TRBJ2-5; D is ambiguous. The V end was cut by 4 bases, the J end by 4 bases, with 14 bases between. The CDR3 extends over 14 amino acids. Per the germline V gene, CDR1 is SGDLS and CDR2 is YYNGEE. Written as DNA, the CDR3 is TGTGCCAGCAGCCCTCTCGGCGGCCCAGAGACCCAGTACTTC. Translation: CASSPLGGPETQYF.